These 29 T cell receptor beta chains originate from one sample sequenced in a study of T cell repertoires in cytomegalovirus infection. From the reads, TCRdb called clonotypes with MiXCR, one entry per CDR3 protein. The table shows around 550,000 distinct CDR3 sequences, with more than 25% occurring only once. The sequenced material came from PBMCs. These receptors came from a human donor in good health (CMV status not recorded). Some clones in this sample may be carry-over from other donors' samples.

The J gene is TRBJ2-5, the V gene TRBV4-1; 9 bases map to TRBD2. In germline, CDR1 is MGHRA, CDR2 YSYEKL. V was clipped by 4 bases and J by 5 bases; unmatched bases: 14. The CDR3 is made up of 17 amino acids. The DNA of the CDR3 is TGCGCCAGCAGCCCAGGGTGGATAGCGGGAGATGGGGAGACCCAGTACTTC. Amino acids: CASSPGWIAGDGETQYF.

The genes are TRBV4-1 and TRBJ1-2; D is undetermined. V was shortened by 1 base and J by 8 bases, with 11 bases between the two germline ends. This CDR3 region has 13 residues. Germline CDR1 and CDR2: MGHRA and YSYEKL. This CDR3 reads CASSQGTRTGYTF. In DNA, the CDR3 is TGCGCCAGCAGCCAAGGAACTCGGACGGGCTACACCTTC.

This sequence joins TRBV6-5 and TRBJ1-2, with TRBD1 matching 10 bases. This CDR3 comprises 15 residues. The germline V gene encodes CDR1 MNHEY and CDR2 SVGAGI. V was clipped by 2 bases and J by 6 bases; unmatched bases: 6. CDR3 amino acids: CASSYRDRGRDGYTF. The CDR3, as DNA: TGTGCCAGCAGTTACCGTGACAGGGGGCGCGATGGCTACACCTTC.

The table lists this clonotype with many counts. The chain couples TRBV7-2 to TRBJ1-4, with 11 bases aligning to TRBD1. CDR1 SGHTA and CDR2 FQGNSA come from the germline V gene. V shed 4 bases, J shed 10 bases, and the junction held 5 bases outside the gene matches. The CDR3 extends over 14 amino acids. This CDR3 is CASSSGQGAAKLFF. The CDR3, as DNA: TGTGCCAGCAGCTCCGGACAGGGGGCAGCAAAACTGTTTTTT.

This clonotype was seen repeatedly, ten times or more. The CDR3 bases are TGTGCCAGCAGCTTAAATCCTGGGACAGGGGTCGTGCGGACTGAAGCTTTCTTT. Encoded protein: CASSLNPGTGVVRTEAFF. This sequence joins TRBV7-2 and TRBJ1-1, with 10 bases aligning to TRBD1. Germline CDR1 SGHTA, CDR2 FQGNSA. The CDR3 is made up of 18 amino acids. Trimming removed 2 bases from V and 5 bases from J; junction bases left unmatched: 14.

The chain uses TRBV12-3 or TRBV12-4 and TRBJ2-4, with a possible D match to TRBD2 (5 bases). CDR3 length equals 15 residues. V was cut by 7 bases and J by 3 bases, with 16 bases left in between. CDR3 coding DNA: TGTGCCAGCACCTCTTTTCGGGATGGCAAAAACATTCAGTACTTC. Amino acids: CASTSFRDGKNIQYF.

In its sample, this clonotype was seen many times. The chain combines TRBV7-2 with TRBJ1-5, with D perhaps TRBD1 (5 bases). Per germline, CDR1 SGHTA and CDR2 FQGNSA. V dropped 1 base and J dropped 0 bases, with 7 bases sitting between them. This CDR3 comprises 15 residues. The CDR3 DNA reads TGTGCCAGCAGCTTAGAAGACAGTAGCAATCAGCCCCAGCATTTT. Protein product: CASSLEDSSNQPQHF.

The V gene is TRBV19, the J gene TRBJ2-6; 10 nucleotides align to TRBD1. The V and J ends lost 5 bases and 0 bases, in that order; junction bases with no gene match: 10. The CDR3 totals 19 residues. The V gene's germline CDR1 is LNHDA and CDR2 SQIVND (reference sequence). CDR3 DNA sequence: TGTGCCAGTAGTGTTGGGGACAGGGGTTATTCCTCTGGGGCCAACGTCCTGACTTTC. Translated: CASSVGDRGYSSGANVLTF.

The chain joins TRBV11-2 to TRBJ2-7; D call uncertain. Trimming stripped 4 bases from V and 5 bases from J, with 15 bases between. The germline V gene encodes CDR1 SGHAT and CDR2 FQNNGV. The length of the CDR3 is 14 residues. CDR3 bases: TGTGCCAGCAGCTCTCCGGGCACCTGGGACGAGCAGTACGTC. Its protein is CASSSPGTWDEQYV.

This chain uses TRBV18 with TRBJ2-7; D call uncertain. The CDR3 runs to 13 residues. V lost 2 bases and J lost 2, with 7 bases in between. The V gene's germline CDR1 is KGHSH and CDR2 LQKENI. The DNA for the CDR3 is TGTGCCAGCTCACCAGGACGAACCTACGAGCAGTACGTC. Protein product: CASSPGRTYEQYV.

There are a few counts of this clonotype. The chain is built from TRBV29-1 and TRBJ2-7; possibly TRBD2 for D (5 bases). The CDR3 is 13 amino acids. The V and J ends lost 4 bases and 0 bases respectively, with 10 bases between them. In germline, CDR1 is SQVTM, CDR2 ANQGSEA. The CDR3 DNA sequence: TGCAGCGTTGCACGGAGGAGCTCCTACGAGCAGTACTTC. Translation: CSVARRSSYEQYF.

The J gene is TRBJ1-1, the V gene TRBV20-1; no definite D call. The germline V and J ends were trimmed by 3 bases and 1 base, with 15 bases remaining between them. The germline V gene has CDR1 DFQATT and CDR2 SNEGSKA (reference sequence). The CDR3 consists of 15 residues. CDR3 DNA sequence: TGCAGTGCTAGTCAAGGGTTTTTCTGGAACACTGAAGCTTTCTTT. This gives the protein CSASQGFFWNTEAFF.

This clonotype was seen only a few times. V usage is TRBV2 and J usage is TRBJ2-2; D ambiguous. Germline CDR1 SNHLY, CDR2 FYNNEI. V lost 7 bases, J lost 6 bases, and 12 bases lay in between. This CDR3 is built from 13 residues. The CDR3 is CASNLLQAGELFF. CDR3 DNA sequence: TGTGCCAGCAACCTTTTGCAGGCCGGGGAGCTGTTTTTT.

The chain links TRBV10-3 to TRBJ2-2; 10 positions match TRBD2. Germline loops: CDR1 ENHRY, CDR2 SYGVKD. V lost 7 bases and J lost 4; bases outside the gene matches: 0. The CDR3 spans 13 residues. This chain's CDR3 is CAITSGSTGELFF. In DNA, the CDR3 is TGTGCCATCACTAGCGGGAGCACCGGGGAGCTGTTTTTT.

In this sample, this clonotype turned up a few times. This sequence joins TRBV11-3 and TRBJ2-7; no clear D gene. Trimming cost V 5 bases and J 1 base, with 9 bases left between them. Germline V gives CDR1 SGHNT, CDR2 YENEEA. This CDR3 region has 13 residues. The CDR3 DNA is TGTGCCAGCAGCGCCACCTCTTCCTACGAGCAGTACGTC. The encoded protein is CASSATSSYEQYV.

This clonotype has only a few counts. The rearrangement links TRBV7-2 to TRBJ1-1, with D possibly being TRBD1 (5 bases). The V end was cut by 3 bases, the J end by 11 bases, with 13 bases between. CDR3 length: 12 amino acids. Germline loops: CDR1 SGHTA, CDR2 FQGNSA. This CDR3 is CASSFDRGGAFF. The CDR3 DNA reads as TGTGCCAGCAGCTTCGACCGGGGGGGGGCTTTCTTT.

V and J are TRBV29-1 and TRBJ1-2, with 9 nucleotides matching TRBD1. J was trimmed by 9 bases and V by 3 bases; bases with no gene match: 5. CDR3 size: 12 residues. Per germline, CDR1 SQVTM and CDR2 ANQGSEA. CDR3 sequence: CSVDRDRVSYTF. The CDR3 DNA reads as TGCAGCGTTGATAGGGACAGGGTTAGCTACACCTTC.

This clonotype was observed a handful of times. The chain carries TRBV28 and TRBJ2-7; D might be TRBD2 (6 bases). This CDR3 spans 13 amino acids. Germline V gene lookup returns CDR1 MDHEN and CDR2 SYDVKM. V gave up 7 bases and J gave up 5 bases, with 15 bases separating them. CDR3 DNA sequence: TGTGCCAGCACCATTAGCGGTAGGAACGAGCAGTACTTC. Amino acid sequence: CASTISGRNEQYF.

CDR3 sequence: CASSSMRATNEKLFF. DNA of the CDR3: TGTGCCAGCAGTTCGATGAGAGCAACTAATGAAAAACTGTTTTTT. The chain couples TRBV7-2 to TRBJ1-4, with D unresolved. V was cut by 6 bases and J by 0 bases, with 11 bases left in between. Germline V gene data show CDR1 as SGHTA and CDR2 as FQGNSA. The CDR3 contains 15 residues.

The V gene is TRBV18, the J gene TRBJ2-1, with 13 bases fitting TRBD2. The V gene's germline CDR1 is KGHSH and CDR2 LQKENI. V lost 3 bases to trimming and J lost 0 bases; unmatched junction nucleotides: 11. CDR3 length: 20 amino acids. The DNA of the CDR3 is TGTGCCAGCTCACCTCGGACTAGCGGGAGATTCTCGAGCTCCTACAATGAGCAGTTCTTC. Its protein is CASSPRTSGRFSSSYNEQFF.

Only a few counts were recorded for this clonotype. V is TRBV5-6 and J is TRBJ1-1; D is unresolved. From germline, CDR1 is SGHDT and CDR2 YYEEEE. The CDR3 spans 16 residues. Trimming removed 2 bases from V and 0 bases from J, with 14 bases in between. The CDR3 region is CASSLWTGVMNTEAFF. The DNA of the CDR3 is TGTGCCAGCAGCTTATGGACGGGAGTCATGAACACTGAAGCTTTCTTT.

This chain joins TRBV28 and TRBJ1-6; TRBD1 agrees at 7 bases. Germline CDR1 reads MDHEN; CDR2 reads SYDVKM. The CDR3 extends over 15 amino acids. The trim removed 1 base at V and 7 bases at J, leaving 4 bases unmatched. CDR3 DNA sequence: TGTGCCAGCAGTTTATTAGGGGGCCCGAATTCACCCCTCCACTTT. Protein: CASSLLGGPNSPLHF.

This clonotype was recorded many times. The V gene is TRBV7-6, the J gene TRBJ2-6; D may be TRBD2 (6 bases). V was pared by 1 base and J by 2 bases, with 12 bases between. The CDR3 length is 17 residues. Germline V lookup: CDR1 SGHVS, CDR2 FNYEAQ. CDR3 bases: TGTGCCAGCAGCTTAGGAAAATCGGGGGCTGGGGCCAACGTCCTGACTTTC. Translated, it gives CASSLGKSGAGANVLTF. Full variable domain (rest looked up from reference TRBV7-6 and TRBJ2-6): GAGVSQSPRYKVTKRGQDVALRCDPISGHVSLYWYRQALGQGPEFLTYFNYEAQQDKSGLPNDRFSAERPEGSISTLTIQRTEQRDSAMYRCASSLGKSGAGANVLTFGAGSRLTVL.

In its sample, this clonotype was seen a few times. The chain employs TRBV28 and TRBJ2-4, with D perhaps matching TRBD1 or TRBD2 (5 bases each). The CDR3 is 16 residues long. Per the germline V gene, CDR1 is MDHEN and CDR2 is SYDVKM. Trimming pared 5 bases from V and 0 bases from J, leaving 14 bases between. The CDR3: CASSPGTGLAKNIQYF. DNA for the CDR3: TGTGCCAGCAGTCCCGGGACGGGGCTAGCCAAAAACATTCAGTACTTC.

This clonotype was counted many times. V usage is TRBV7-2 and J usage is TRBJ1-2, with TRBD1 identical over 8 bases. Trimming cost V 5 bases and J 4 bases; bases outside gene matches: 6. Germline CDR1 reads SGHTA; CDR2 reads FQGNSA. The CDR3 runs to 14 residues. Here the CDR3 DNA reads TGTGCCAGCAGCCGGGACAGGAGGGCCTATGGCTACACCTTC. It is translated as CASSRDRRAYGYTF. Using reference TRBV7-2 and TRBJ1-2 for the parts outside the CDR3, the full variable domain is GAGVSQSPSNKVTEKGKDVELRCDPISGHTALYWYRQSLGQGLEFLIYFQGNSAPDKSGLPSDRFSAERTGGSVSTLTIQRTQQEDSAVYLCASSRDRRAYGYTFGSGTRLTVV.

This rearrangement joins TRBV11-3 to TRBJ2-1; 12 positions match TRBD1. Germline values: CDR1 SGHNT, CDR2 YENEEA. Germline trimming cut 5 bases from V and 9 bases from J; bases unmatched to any gene: 8. The CDR3 is 15 residues long. This chain's CDR3 is CASSPTGQGAGEQFF. The CDR3 nucleotides read TGTGCCAGCAGCCCAACGGGACAGGGGGCGGGTGAGCAGTTCTTC.

The table lists this clonotype with a few counts. CDR3 nucleotides: TGTGCCAGTAGTGAAGGACTAGAAGGGACCTACGAGCAGTACTTC. It encodes CASSEGLEGTYEQYF. The V and J genes are TRBV19 and TRBJ2-7, with 7 bases lining up with TRBD2. The V segment lost 5 bases and the J segment 2 bases; nucleotides outside the gene matches: 9. The CDR3 extends over 15 amino acids. Germline values: CDR1 LNHDA, CDR2 SQIVND (reference sequence).

The chain employs TRBV20-1 and TRBJ2-1; 10 positions agree with TRBD2. The CDR3 has 14 residues. V was pared by 6 bases and J by 8 bases, with 10 bases of the junction left unmatched. The germline CDR1 and CDR2 sequences are DFQATT and SNEGSKA (reference sequence). The CDR3 loop is CSATLAGVGYEQFF. Here the CDR3 DNA reads TGCAGTGCCACCCTAGCGGGAGTCGGCTATGAGCAGTTCTTC.

This clonotype showed up just once. The chain is built from TRBV19 and TRBJ1-6, with 7 nucleotides matching TRBD1. The CDR3 covers 16 residues. V dropped 4 bases and J dropped 8; count of bases not matched to a gene: 11. The germline CDR1 and CDR2 sequences are LNHDA and SQIVND (reference sequence). The CDR3 DNA is TGTGCCAGTAGTACCCACCGGGACAGAGGATATTCACCCCTCCACTTT. Protein product: CASSTHRDRGYSPLHF.